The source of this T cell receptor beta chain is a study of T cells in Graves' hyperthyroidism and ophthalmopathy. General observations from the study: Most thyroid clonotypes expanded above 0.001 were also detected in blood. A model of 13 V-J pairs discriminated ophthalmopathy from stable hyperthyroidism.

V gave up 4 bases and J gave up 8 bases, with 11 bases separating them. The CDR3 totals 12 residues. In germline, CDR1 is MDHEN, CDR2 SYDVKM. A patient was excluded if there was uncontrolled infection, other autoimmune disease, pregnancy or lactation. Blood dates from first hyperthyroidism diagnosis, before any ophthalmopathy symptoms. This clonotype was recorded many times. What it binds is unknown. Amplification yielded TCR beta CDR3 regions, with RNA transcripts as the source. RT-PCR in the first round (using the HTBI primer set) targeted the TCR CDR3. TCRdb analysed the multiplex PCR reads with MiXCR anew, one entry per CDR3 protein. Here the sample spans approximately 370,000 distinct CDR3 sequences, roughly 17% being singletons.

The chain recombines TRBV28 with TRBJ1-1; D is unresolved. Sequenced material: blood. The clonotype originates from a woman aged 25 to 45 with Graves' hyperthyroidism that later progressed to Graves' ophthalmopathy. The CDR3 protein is CASSSLGREAFF. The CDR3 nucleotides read TGTGCCAGCAGTTCTTTAGGACGCGAAGCTTTCTTT.